This T cell receptor beta chain was sequenced during a study of control samples from healthy donors and cancer patients. This clone appeared once. Using immunoSEQ multiplex PCR, the repertoire was profiled, and TCRdb retains in-frame clones only, with some absent. The repertoire has some 79,000 clones, 93% of them found once; the top ten carry 1.3%. This CDR3 spans 16 amino acids. Germline trimming cut 4 bases from V and 2 bases from J; bases unmatched to any gene: 3. Germline CDR1 reads SGDLS; CDR2 reads YYNGEE. Sequenced sample: PBMCs. The chain couples TRBV9 to TRBJ2-5, with 15 bases fitting TRBD2. The TCR was taken from a woman aged 40 to 50 with lung cancer. The DNA of the CDR3 is TGTGCCAGCAGCTTGGGGACTAGCGGGGGGCAAGAGACCCAGTACTTC. Its translation: CASSLGTSGGQETQYF.